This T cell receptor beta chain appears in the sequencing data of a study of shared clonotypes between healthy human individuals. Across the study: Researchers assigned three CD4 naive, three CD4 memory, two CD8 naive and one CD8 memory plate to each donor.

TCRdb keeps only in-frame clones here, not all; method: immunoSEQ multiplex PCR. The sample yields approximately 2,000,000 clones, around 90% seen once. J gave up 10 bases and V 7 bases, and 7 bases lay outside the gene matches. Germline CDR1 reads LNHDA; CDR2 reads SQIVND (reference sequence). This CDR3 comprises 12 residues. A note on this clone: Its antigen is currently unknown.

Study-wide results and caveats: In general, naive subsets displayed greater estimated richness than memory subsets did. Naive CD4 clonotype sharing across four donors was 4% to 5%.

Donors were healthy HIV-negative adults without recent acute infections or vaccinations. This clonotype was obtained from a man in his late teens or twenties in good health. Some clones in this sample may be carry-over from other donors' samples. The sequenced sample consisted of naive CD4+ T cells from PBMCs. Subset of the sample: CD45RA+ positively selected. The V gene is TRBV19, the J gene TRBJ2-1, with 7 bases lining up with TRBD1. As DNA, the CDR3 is TGTGCCAGTAATAACAGGGGTGGGGAGCAGTTCTTC. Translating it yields CASNNRGGEQFF.